One sample yielded the 6 T cell receptor beta chains listed below, sequenced in a study of control samples from healthy donors and cancer patients. Here immunoSEQ multiplex PCR was the method, and the copy in TCRdb shows in-frame clones only, minus some. The profile shows 78,000 or so clones, more than 85% of them singletons. Sequencing used blood. All receptors derive from a woman between 45 and 65 years old in good health.

This clone was found once. This chain joins TRBV13 and TRBJ2-7; D perhaps matches TRBD2 (6 bases). There are 14 residues in the CDR3. Germline assignment: CDR1 PRHDT and CDR2 FYEKMQ (reference sequence). V was shortened by 4 bases and J by 3 bases, with 13 bases between the two germline ends. For the CDR3, the DNA is TGTGCCAGCAGCTACGGGACTCTAAGCTACGAGCAGTACTTC. Translation: CASSYGTLSYEQYF. The full variable domain, with the rest looked up from reference TRBV13 and TRBJ2-7, is AAGVIQSPRHLIKEKRETATLKCYPIPRHDTVYWYQQGPGQDPQFLISFYEKMQSDKGSIPDRFSAQQFSDYHSELNMSSLELGDSALYFCASSYGTLSYEQYFGPGTRLTVT.

The chain is built from TRBV30 and TRBJ2-2; perhaps TRBD2 as D (6 bases). In germline, CDR1 is GTSNPN, CDR2 SVGIG (reference sequence). The germline V and J ends were trimmed by 0 bases and 6 bases, with 8 bases remaining between them. The CDR3 totals 13 residues. The DNA for the CDR3 is TGTGCCTGGAGTGTTGGAGGGGCCGGGGAGCTGTTTTTT. As protein: CAWSVGGAGELFF.

The table lists this clone with a count of one. The germline gene is not matched at one end of the junction; a read error may be the cause. The chain is built from TRBV5-8 and TRBJ2-7; D ambiguous. The CDR3 covers 12 residues. The germline V gene has CDR1 SGHTS and CDR2 YDEGEE. CDR3 bases: TGTGCCAGCAGCTTGGACAGCCTCTCTCCCAGATTC. Residues: CASSLDSLSPRF.

V and J are TRBV2 and TRBJ1-5; D is unresolved. Germline V gives CDR1 SNHLY, CDR2 FYNNEI. The length of the CDR3 is 12 residues. V lost 7 bases to trimming and J lost 3 bases, with 7 bases between them. The CDR3 sequence is CASMGDNQPQHF. The CDR3 DNA reads TGTGCCAGCATGGGAGACAATCAGCCCCAGCATTTT.

The gene calls are TRBV5-4 and TRBJ2-7; 13 bases fit TRBD2. The germline gives CDR1 SGHNT, CDR2 YYREEE (reference sequence). The CDR3 runs 14 residues. The junction had 8 bases not matched to a gene; V was cut back by 9 bases and J by 5 bases. CDR3 protein: CAIGRTSGSDEQYF. CDR3 bases: TGTGCCATAGGTAGGACTAGCGGGAGCGACGAGCAGTACTTC.

The gene calls are TRBV5-1 and TRBJ1-2; TRBD1 agrees at 7 bases. J lost 0 bases, V lost 5 bases, and 4 bases had no gene match. The germline V gene has CDR1 SGHRS and CDR2 YFSETQ. The length of the CDR3 is 14 residues. CDR3 sequence reads: CASSSGTANYGYTF. CDR3 nucleotide sequence: TGCGCCAGCAGTTCCGGGACAGCTAACTATGGCTACACCTTC.